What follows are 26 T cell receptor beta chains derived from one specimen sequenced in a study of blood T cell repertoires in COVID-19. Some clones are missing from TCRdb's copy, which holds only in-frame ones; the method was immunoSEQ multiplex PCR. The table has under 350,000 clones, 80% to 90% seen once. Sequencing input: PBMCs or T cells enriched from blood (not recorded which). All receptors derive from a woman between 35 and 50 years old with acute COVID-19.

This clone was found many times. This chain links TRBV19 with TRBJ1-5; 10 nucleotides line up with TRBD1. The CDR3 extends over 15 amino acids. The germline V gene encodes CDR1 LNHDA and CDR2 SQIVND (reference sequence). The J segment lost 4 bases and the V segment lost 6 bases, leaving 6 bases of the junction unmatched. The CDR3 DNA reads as TGTGCCAGTAGCCCCTCGGGACAGGGGAATCAGCCCCAGCATTTT. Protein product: CASSPSGQGNQPQHF. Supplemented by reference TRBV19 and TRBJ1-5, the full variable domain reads DGGITQSPKYLFRKEGQNVTLSCEQNLNHDAMYWYRQDPGQGLRLIYYSQIVNDFQKGDIAEGYSVSREKKESFPLTVTSAQKNPTAFYLCASSPSGQGNQPQHFGDGTRLSIL.

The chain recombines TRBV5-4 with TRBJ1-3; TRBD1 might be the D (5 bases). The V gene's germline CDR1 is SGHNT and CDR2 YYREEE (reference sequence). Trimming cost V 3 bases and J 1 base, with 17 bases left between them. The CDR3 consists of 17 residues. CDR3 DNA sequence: TGTGCCAGCAGCTCCCCAGGACACCGAGAATCTGGAAACACCATATATTTT. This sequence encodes CASSSPGHRESGNTIYF.

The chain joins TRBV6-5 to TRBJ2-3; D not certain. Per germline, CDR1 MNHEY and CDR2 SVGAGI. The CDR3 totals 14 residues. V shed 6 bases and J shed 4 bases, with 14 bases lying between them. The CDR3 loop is CASRTDPGSDTQYF. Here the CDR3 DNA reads TGTGCCAGCAGGACCGACCCAGGATCAGATACGCAGTATTTT.

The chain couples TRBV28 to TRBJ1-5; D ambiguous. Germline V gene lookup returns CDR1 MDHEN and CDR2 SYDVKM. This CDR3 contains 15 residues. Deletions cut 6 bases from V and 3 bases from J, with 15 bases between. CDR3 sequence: CASSMTSGYNQPQHF. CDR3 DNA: TGTGCCAGCAGCATGACGTCGGGATACAATCAGCCCCAGCATTTT. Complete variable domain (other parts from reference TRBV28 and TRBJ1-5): DVKVTQSSRYLVKRTGEKVFLECVQDMDHENMFWYRQDPGLGLRLIYFSYDVKMKEKGDIPEGYSVSREKKERFSLILESASTNQTSMYLCASSMTSGYNQPQHFGDGTRLSIL.

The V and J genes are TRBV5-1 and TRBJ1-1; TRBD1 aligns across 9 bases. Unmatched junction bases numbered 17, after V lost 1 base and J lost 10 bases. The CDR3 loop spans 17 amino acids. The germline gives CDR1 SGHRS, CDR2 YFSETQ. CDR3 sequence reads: CASSLRERGQGVGGAFF. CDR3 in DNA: TGCGCCAGCAGCTTGAGAGAAAGGGGACAGGGAGTGGGTGGAGCTTTCTTT.

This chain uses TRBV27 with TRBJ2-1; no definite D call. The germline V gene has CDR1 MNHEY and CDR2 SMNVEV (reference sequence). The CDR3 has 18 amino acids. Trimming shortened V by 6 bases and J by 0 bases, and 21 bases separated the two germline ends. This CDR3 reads CASRFYVAPRSSYNEQFF. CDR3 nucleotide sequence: TGTGCCAGCAGATTTTACGTGGCACCCCGCAGCTCCTACAATGAGCAGTTCTTC.

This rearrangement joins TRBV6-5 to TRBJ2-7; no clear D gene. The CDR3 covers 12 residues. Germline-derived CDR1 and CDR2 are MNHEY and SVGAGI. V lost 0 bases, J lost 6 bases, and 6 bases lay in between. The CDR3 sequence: CASSYSPGEQYF. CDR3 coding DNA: TGTGCCAGCAGTTACTCCCCCGGCGAGCAGTACTTC.

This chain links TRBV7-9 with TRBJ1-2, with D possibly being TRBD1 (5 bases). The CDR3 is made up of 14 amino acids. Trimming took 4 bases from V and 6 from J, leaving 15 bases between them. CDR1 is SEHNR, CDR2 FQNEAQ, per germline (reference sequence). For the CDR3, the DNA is TGTGCCAGCAGCTCCCACCCACAGGTGGATGGCTACACCTTC. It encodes CASSSHPQVDGYTF.

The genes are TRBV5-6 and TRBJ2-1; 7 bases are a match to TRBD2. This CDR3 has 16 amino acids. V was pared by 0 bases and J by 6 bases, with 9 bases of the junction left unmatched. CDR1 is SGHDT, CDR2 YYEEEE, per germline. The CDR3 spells CASSLGGRTRSNEQFF. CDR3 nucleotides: TGTGCCAGCAGCTTGGGAGGACGGACTAGGTCCAATGAGCAGTTCTTC.

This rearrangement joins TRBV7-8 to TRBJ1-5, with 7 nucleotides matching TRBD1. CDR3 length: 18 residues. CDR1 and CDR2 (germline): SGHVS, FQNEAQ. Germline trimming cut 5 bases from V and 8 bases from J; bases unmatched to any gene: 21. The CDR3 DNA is TGTGCCAGCAGCCTCTACTCACCGGGACAGAGGAGGGTAGAGCCCCAGCATTTT. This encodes CASSLYSPGQRRVEPQHF.

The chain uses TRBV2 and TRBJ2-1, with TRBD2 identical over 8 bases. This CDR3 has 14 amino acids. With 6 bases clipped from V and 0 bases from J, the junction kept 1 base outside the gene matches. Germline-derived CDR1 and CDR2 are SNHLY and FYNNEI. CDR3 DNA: TGTGCCAGCAGGAGCGGGAGCTCCTACAATGAGCAGTTCTTC. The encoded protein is CASRSGSSYNEQFF. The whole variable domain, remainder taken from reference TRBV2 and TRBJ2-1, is EPEVTQTPSHQVTQMGQEVILRCVPISNHLYFYWYRQILGQKVEFLVSFYNNEISEKSEIFDDQFSVERPDGSNFTLKIRSTKLEDSAMYFCASRSGSSYNEQFFGPGTRLTVL.

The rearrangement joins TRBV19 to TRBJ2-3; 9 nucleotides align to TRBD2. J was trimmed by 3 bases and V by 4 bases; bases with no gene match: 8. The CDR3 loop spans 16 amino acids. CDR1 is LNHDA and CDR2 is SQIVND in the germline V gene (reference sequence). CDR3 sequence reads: CASSTRLAVRTDTQYF. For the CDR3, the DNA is TGTGCCAGTAGTACGAGACTAGCGGTAAGGACAGATACGCAGTATTTT.

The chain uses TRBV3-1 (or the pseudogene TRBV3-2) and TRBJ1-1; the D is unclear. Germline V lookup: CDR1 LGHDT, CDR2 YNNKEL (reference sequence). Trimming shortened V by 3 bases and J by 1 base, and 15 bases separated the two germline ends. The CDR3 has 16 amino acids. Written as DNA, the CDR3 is TGTGCCAGCAGCCACATTTTTCCGGGATCGAACACTGAAGCTTTCTTT. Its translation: CASSHIFPGSNTEAFF.

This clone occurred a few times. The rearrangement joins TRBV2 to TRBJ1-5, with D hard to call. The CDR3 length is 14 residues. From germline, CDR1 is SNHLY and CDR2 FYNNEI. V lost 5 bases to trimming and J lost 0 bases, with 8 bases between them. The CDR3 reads CASSQDFSNQPQHF. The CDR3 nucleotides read TGTGCCAGCAGTCAGGACTTTAGCAATCAGCCCCAGCATTTT.

DNA of the CDR3: TGTGCCAGCAGTCACACAGATACGCAGTATTTT. It encodes CASSHTDTQYF. The rearrangement uses TRBV7-6 and TRBJ2-3; D not resolved. V gave up 6 bases and J gave up 2 bases, with 3 bases separating them. This CDR3 is 11 amino acids long. Germline CDR1 is SGHVS and CDR2 is FNYEAQ.

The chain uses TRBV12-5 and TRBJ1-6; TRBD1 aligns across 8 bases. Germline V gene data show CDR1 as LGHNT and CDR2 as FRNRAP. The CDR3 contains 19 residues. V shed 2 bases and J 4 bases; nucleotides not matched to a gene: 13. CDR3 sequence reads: CASGLTPTGQGQYNSPLHF. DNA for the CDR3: TGTGCTAGTGGTTTGACACCCACCGGACAGGGACAATATAATTCACCCCTCCACTTT.

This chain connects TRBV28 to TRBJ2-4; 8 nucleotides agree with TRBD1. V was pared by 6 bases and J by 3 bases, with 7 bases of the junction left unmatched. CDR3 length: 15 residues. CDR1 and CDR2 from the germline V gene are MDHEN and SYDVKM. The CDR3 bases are TGTGCCAGCAGCCTACAGGGGGAAGTCAAAAACATTCAGTACTTC. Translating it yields CASSLQGEVKNIQYF.

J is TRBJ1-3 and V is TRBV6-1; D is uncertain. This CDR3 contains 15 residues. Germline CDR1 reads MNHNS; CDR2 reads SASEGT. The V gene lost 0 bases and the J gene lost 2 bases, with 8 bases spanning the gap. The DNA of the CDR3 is TGTGCCAGCAGTGAAGCCGGAGGTCCTGGAAACACCATATATTTT. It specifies CASSEAGGPGNTIYF.

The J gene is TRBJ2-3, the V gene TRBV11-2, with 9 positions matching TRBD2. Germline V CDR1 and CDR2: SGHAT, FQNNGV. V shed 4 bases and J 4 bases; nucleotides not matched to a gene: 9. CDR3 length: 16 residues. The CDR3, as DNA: TGTGCCAGCAGCTCCTCGGGCGGGGGGGGTTCAGATACGCAGTATTTT. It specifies CASSSSGGGGSDTQYF.

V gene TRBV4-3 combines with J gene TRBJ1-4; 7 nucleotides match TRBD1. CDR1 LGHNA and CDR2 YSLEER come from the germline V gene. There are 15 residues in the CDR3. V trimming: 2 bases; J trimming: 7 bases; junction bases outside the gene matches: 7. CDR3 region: CASSQHRGVGEKLFF. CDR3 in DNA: TGCGCCAGCAGCCAACACAGGGGAGTAGGTGAAAAACTGTTTTTT.

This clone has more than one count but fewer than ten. The DNA of the CDR3 is TGTGCCAGCAGGGACAGTACTTACGAGCAGTACTTC. Translating it yields CASRDSTYEQYF. V usage is TRBV6-5 and J usage is TRBJ2-7; D might be TRBD1 (6 bases). Looked up from germline, CDR1 is MNHEY and CDR2 is SVGAGI. This CDR3 is built from 12 residues. V was cut by 6 bases and J by 4 bases, with 10 bases left in between.

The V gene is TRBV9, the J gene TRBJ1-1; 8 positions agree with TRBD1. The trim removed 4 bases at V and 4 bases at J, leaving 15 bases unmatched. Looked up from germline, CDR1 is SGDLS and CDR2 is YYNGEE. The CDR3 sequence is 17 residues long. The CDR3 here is CASSPHGVTGAVTEAFF. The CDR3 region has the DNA TGTGCCAGCAGCCCGCACGGAGTGACAGGGGCGGTCACTGAAGCTTTCTTT. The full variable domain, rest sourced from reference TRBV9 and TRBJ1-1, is DSGVTQTPKHLITATGQRVTLRCSPRSGDLSVYWYQQSLDQGLQFLIQYYNGEERAKGNILERFSAQQFPDLHSELNLSSLELGDSALYFCASSPHGVTGAVTEAFFGQGTRLTVV.

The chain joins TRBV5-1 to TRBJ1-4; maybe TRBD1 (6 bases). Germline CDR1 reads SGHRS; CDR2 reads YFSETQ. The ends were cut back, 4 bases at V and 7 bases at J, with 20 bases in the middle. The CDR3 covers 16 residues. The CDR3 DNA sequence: TGCGCCAGCAGCACCTCAATCGGGACACTCCTTGAAAAACTGTTTTTT. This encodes CASSTSIGTLLEKLFF.

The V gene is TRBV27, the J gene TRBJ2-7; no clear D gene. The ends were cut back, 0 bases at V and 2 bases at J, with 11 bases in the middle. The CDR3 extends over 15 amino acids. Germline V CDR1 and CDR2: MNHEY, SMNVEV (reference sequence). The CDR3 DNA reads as TGTGCCAGCAGTTTATCGCCTATCCCTACCTACGAGCAGTACTTC. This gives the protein CASSLSPIPTYEQYF.

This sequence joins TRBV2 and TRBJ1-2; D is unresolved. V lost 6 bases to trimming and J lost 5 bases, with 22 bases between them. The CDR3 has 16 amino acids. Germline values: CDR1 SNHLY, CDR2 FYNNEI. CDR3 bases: TGTGCCAGCAGCGTGTGGGAGGGAGCGGTCATTTATGGCTACACCTTC. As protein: CASSVWEGAVIYGYTF.

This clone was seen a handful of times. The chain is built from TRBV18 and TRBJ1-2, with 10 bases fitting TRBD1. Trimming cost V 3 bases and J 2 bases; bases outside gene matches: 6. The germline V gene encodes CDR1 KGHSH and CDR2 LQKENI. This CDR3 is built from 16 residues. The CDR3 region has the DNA TGTGCCAGCTCACCGACTCCGGGACAGGGGAACTATGGCTACACCTTC. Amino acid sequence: CASSPTPGQGNYGYTF. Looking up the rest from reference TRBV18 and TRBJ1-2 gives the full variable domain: NAGVMQNPRHLVRRRGQEARLRCSPMKGHSHVYWYRQLPEEGLKFMVYLQKENIIDESGMPKERFSAEFPKEGPSILRIQQVVRGDSAAYFCASSPTPGQGNYGYTFGSGTRLTVV.